The 7 T cell receptor beta chains below all came from one sample that was sequenced in a study of PD-1 blockade in classical Hodgkin lymphoma. Sequenced by immunoSEQ multiplex PCR; TCRdb stores in-frame clones only, minus some. This repertoire shows roughly 150,000 clones, about four fifths found once; its top ten account for roughly 9.2%. Every patient had relapsed following autologous stem cell transplantation, and cohorts differed in brentuximab vedotin exposure. Material: peripheral blood mononuclear cells (PBMCs), obtained before the second cycle of nivolumab. The receptors here all came from a human donor with classical Hodgkin lymphoma.

The chain links TRBV9 to TRBJ2-3; D gene ambiguous. CDR3 length: 17 amino acids. Germline CDR1 and CDR2: SGDLS and YYNGEE. V was pared by 3 bases and J by 0 bases, with 17 bases between. The CDR3 is CASSEVLIHPSTDTQYF. For the CDR3, the DNA is TGTGCCAGCAGCGAGGTTCTGATCCACCCTAGCACAGATACGCAGTATTTT.

The rearrangement uses TRBV7-2 and TRBJ2-2, with 7 bases that match TRBD1. Germline lookup yields CDR1 SGHTA and CDR2 FQGNSA. The CDR3 runs to 19 residues. V was pared by 5 bases and J by 3 bases, with 18 bases of the junction left unmatched. The CDR3 loop is CASSKKVFTGQRYTGELFF. The CDR3 DNA follows: TGTGCCAGCAGCAAGAAAGTGTTTACGGGACAGCGATACACCGGGGAGCTGTTTTTT.

V gene TRBV7-2 combines with J gene TRBJ1-1; D is possibly TRBD1 (5 bases). CDR1 and CDR2 from the germline V gene are SGHTA and FQGNSA. V lost 5 bases to trimming and J lost 8 bases, with 18 bases between them. This CDR3 has 14 amino acids. The CDR3 nucleotides are TGTGCCAGCAGCCCGCAAACCGGCGGGGGAGAAGCTTTCTTT. It encodes CASSPQTGGGEAFF.

The chain recombines TRBV28 with TRBJ1-5; D uncertain. V gave up 5 bases and J gave up 3 bases, with 8 bases separating them. CDR3 size: 13 residues. Germline V lookup: CDR1 MDHEN, CDR2 SYDVKM. The CDR3 nucleotides are TGTGCCAGCAGTCTCTCCCCCAATCAGCCCCAGCATTTT. It encodes CASSLSPNQPQHF.

The chain uses TRBV6-5 and TRBJ1-1, with D hard to call. Trimming cost V 5 bases and J 8 bases, with 12 bases left between them. CDR1 is MNHEY and CDR2 is SVGAGI in the germline V gene. This CDR3 region has 12 residues. This chain's CDR3 is CASSPIWEEAFF. The CDR3 coding sequence is TGTGCCAGCAGTCCTATCTGGGAAGAAGCTTTCTTT.

The V gene is TRBV28, the J gene TRBJ2-5; D gene unclear. Germline lookup yields CDR1 MDHEN and CDR2 SYDVKM. V lost 3 bases and J lost 3, with 14 bases in between. The CDR3 runs to 15 residues. The CDR3 region is CASSFGSSPKETQYF. The CDR3 DNA follows: TGTGCCAGCAGTTTTGGATCCTCTCCCAAAGAGACCCAGTACTTC.

The gene calls are TRBV11-1 and TRBJ2-1; D remains unclear. Germline CDR1 reads SGHAT; CDR2 reads FQDESV (reference sequence). The CDR3 is made up of 12 amino acids. With 5 bases removed from V and 5 bases from J, the gap between germline ends came to 7 bases. The CDR3, as DNA: TGTGCCAGCAGCCCATTGGACAATGAGCAGTTCTTC. Protein sequence: CASSPLDNEQFF. Full variable domain (missing parts from reference TRBV11-1 and TRBJ2-1): EAEVAQSPRYKITEKSQAVAFWCDPISGHATLYWYRQILGQGPELLVQFQDESVVDDSQLPKDRFSAERLKGVDSTLKIQPAELGDSAMYLCASSPLDNEQFFGPGTRLTVL.